Below, 29 T cell receptor beta chains from the same sample are listed, as sequenced in a study of T cells of healthy individuals. MiXCR, run by TCRdb on the 5' RACE reads, gives a single entry per CDR3 protein. The profile covers about 57,000 distinct CDR3 sequences, with around 16% appearing a single time and about 4.7% taken by the ten largest. These receptors were obtained from a human donor in good health.

The chain combines TRBV11-2 with TRBJ2-2; 8 bases agree with TRBD2. The CDR3 totals 15 residues. J was trimmed by 9 bases and V by 5 bases; bases with no gene match: 11. The germline V gene has CDR1 SGHAT and CDR2 FQNNGV. This CDR3 reads CASSQFIGLAWELFF. In DNA, the CDR3 is TGTGCCAGCAGCCAATTTATCGGACTAGCATGGGAGCTGTTTTTT.

This clonotype showed up many times. J is TRBJ2-7 and V is TRBV6-2 or TRBV6-3, with D tentatively TRBD1 (5 bases). Germline assignment: CDR1 MNHEY and CDR2 SVGEGT. The CDR3 length is 12 residues. V gave up 8 bases and J gave up 2 bases, with 10 bases separating them. Here the CDR3 reads CASADTPYEQYF. The CDR3 DNA reads TGTGCCAGCGCGGACACTCCCTACGAGCAGTACTTC.

V gene TRBV9 combines with J gene TRBJ2-1; no definite D call. The CDR3 has 12 residues. V was shortened by 4 bases and J by 5 bases, with 7 bases between the two germline ends. Per germline, CDR1 SGDLS and CDR2 YYNGEE. The CDR3 here is CASSSQDNEQFF. The CDR3 DNA reads as TGTGCCAGCAGCTCCCAGGACAATGAGCAGTTCTTC.

This sequence joins TRBV18 and TRBJ2-3; a possible D gene is TRBD2 (5 bases). Trimming took off 3 bases at V and 1 base at J, with 11 bases between the two ends. CDR1 KGHSH and CDR2 LQKENI come from the germline V gene. The CDR3 has 15 amino acids. This CDR3 is CASSPEASRTDTQYF. CDR3 DNA sequence: TGTGCCAGCTCACCCGAGGCTAGCCGCACAGATACGCAGTATTTT.

At least ten counts were recorded for this clonotype. This sequence joins TRBV29-1 and TRBJ2-2, with a weak D call TRBD2 (5 bases). Germline assignment: CDR1 SQVTM and CDR2 ANQGSEA. Deletions cut 7 bases from V and 8 bases from J, with 14 bases between. CDR3 length equals 12 residues. CDR3 sequence reads: CSARTPGGELFF. For the CDR3, the DNA is TGCAGCGCCCGGACCCCGGGGGGGGAGCTGTTTTTT.

CDR3 protein: CASSLLAEQYF. DNA for the CDR3: TGTGCCAGCAGCTTGCTAGCGGAGCAGTATTTT. This chain joins TRBV5-4 and TRBJ2-3; 7 bases are shared with TRBD2. Germline V gene sequence: CDR1 SGHNT, CDR2 YYREEE (reference sequence). CDR3 length equals 11 residues. V shed 1 base and J 11 bases; nucleotides not matched to a gene: 1.

Remarks on this clonotype: This sequence may be a read error, since a much larger clone differs from it by one base. This chain links TRBV11-2 with TRBJ2-2; 13 bases align to TRBD2. The CDR3 totals 18 residues. V shed 0 bases and J 6 bases; nucleotides not matched to a gene: 7. The germline gives CDR1 SGHAT, CDR2 FQNNGV. This CDR3 reads CASSLEFGLAGVPGELFF. The CDR3 DNA is TGTGCCAGCAGCTTAGAATTTGGACTAGCGGGAGTTCCCGGGGAGCTGTTTTTT.

This clonotype has only one observation. The V call is TRBV7-9, the J call TRBJ2-4; 8 nucleotides match TRBD1. The CDR3 is 14 residues long. V lost 5 bases, J lost 4 bases, and 4 bases stayed unmatched. The germline CDR1 and CDR2 sequences are SEHNR and FQNEAQ (reference sequence). CDR3 DNA sequence: TGTGCCAGCAGCAGTCGGACAGGGAAAAACATTCAGTACTTC. It codes for CASSSRTGKNIQYF.

This clonotype was seen ten or more times. This chain connects TRBV4-1 to TRBJ1-5, with D maybe TRBD1 (6 bases). This CDR3 contains 15 residues. The germline V gene encodes CDR1 MGHRA and CDR2 YSYEKL. V lost 2 bases to trimming and J lost 0 bases, with 8 bases between them. This chain's CDR3 is CASSQRTDSNQPQHF. The CDR3 nucleotides read TGCGCCAGCAGCCAAAGGACAGATAGCAATCAGCCCCAGCATTTT.

This clonotype was observed at least ten times. The genes are TRBV5-5 and TRBJ2-3; 10 nucleotides match TRBD2. Germline V gene lookup returns CDR1 SGHKS and CDR2 YYEKEE (reference sequence). CDR3 length: 17 residues. J was trimmed by 3 bases and V by 4 bases; bases with no gene match: 11. CDR3 protein: CASSPRPSGSATDTQYF. The CDR3 bases are TGTGCCAGCAGCCCAAGGCCTAGCGGGAGTGCTACAGATACGCAGTATTTT.

V is TRBV28 and J is TRBJ2-1; D uncertain. Trimming cost V 9 bases and J 7 bases, with 10 bases left between them. The CDR3 consists of 11 residues. From germline, CDR1 is MDHEN and CDR2 SYDVKM. The CDR3 here is CASSLKNEQFF. In DNA form, the CDR3 reads TGTGCCAGTTCCTTGAAAAATGAGCAGTTCTTC.

The sample holds many counts of this clonotype. V is TRBV3-1 and J is TRBJ2-3, with a weak D call TRBD2 (5 bases). The ends were cut back, 5 bases at V and 3 bases at J, with 18 bases in the middle. Germline CDR1 and CDR2: LGHDT and YNNKEL (reference sequence). The CDR3 runs to 16 residues. CDR3 in DNA: TGTGCCAGCAGCTCCTTAATGGGAGTAGGGACAGATACGCAGTATTTT. As protein: CASSSLMGVGTDTQYF.

In its sample, this clonotype was seen many times. The chain couples TRBV3-1 to TRBJ2-1; D gene uncertain. CDR3 length equals 13 residues. V gave up 0 bases and J gave up 9 bases, with 9 bases separating them. Germline assignment: CDR1 LGHDT and CDR2 YNNKEL (reference sequence). In DNA form, the CDR3 reads TGTGCCAGCAGCCAAGATTGGTATGGTGAGCAGTTCTTC. This codes for CASSQDWYGEQFF.

This clonotype was recorded a few times. This chain links TRBV4-2 with TRBJ2-7; 8 nucleotides agree with TRBD2. The CDR3 extends over 15 amino acids. Unmatched junction bases numbered 12, after V lost 4 bases and J lost 7 bases. Germline CDR1 LGHNA, CDR2 YNFKEQ. The CDR3 here is CASSPTRLALGEQYF. The DNA of the CDR3 is TGTGCCAGCAGCCCTACTCGACTAGCGTTGGGTGAGCAGTACTTC.

The gene calls are TRBV28 and TRBJ1-5, with a possible D match to TRBD1 (6 bases). V lost 5 bases and J lost 9, with 17 bases in between. The germline gives CDR1 MDHEN, CDR2 SYDVKM. The CDR3 has 14 residues. The CDR3 nucleotides read TGTGCCAGCAGTACCGGACAGCTCACTTGGCCCCAGCATTTT. This gives the protein CASSTGQLTWPQHF. Complete variable domain (other parts from reference TRBV28 and TRBJ1-5): DVKVTQSSRYLVKRTGEKVFLECVQDMDHENMFWYRQDPGLGLRLIYFSYDVKMKEKGDIPEGYSVSREKKERFSLILESASTNQTSMYLCASSTGQLTWPQHFGDGTRLSIL.

This clonotype was seen only a few times. The chain employs TRBV10-1 and TRBJ2-5, with D perhaps TRBD1 (5 bases). Deletions cut 8 bases from V and 1 base from J, with 11 bases between. This CDR3 comprises 13 residues. Germline V gene sequence: CDR1 WNHNN, CDR2 SYGVQD (reference sequence). The CDR3: CASGGAVQETQYF. The CDR3 region has the DNA TGCGCCAGCGGTGGGGCAGTCCAAGAGACCCAGTACTTC.

This clonotype showed up just a few times. V is TRBV27 and J is TRBJ2-5; the D gene is possibly TRBD2 (5 bases). The CDR3 is 14 amino acids. Germline V gene sequence: CDR1 MNHEY, CDR2 SMNVEV (reference sequence). With 6 bases removed from V and 5 bases from J, the gap between germline ends came to 16 bases. The CDR3 region is CASSRSGAWETQYF. The CDR3 DNA follows: TGTGCCAGCAGCCGAAGCGGAGCCTGGGAGACCCAGTACTTC.

The gene calls are TRBV20-1 and TRBJ1-2, with 8 positions matching TRBD1. V was pared by 5 bases and J by 3 bases, with 8 bases of the junction left unmatched. CDR1 and CDR2 (germline): DFQATT, SNEGSKA (reference sequence). This CDR3 is 14 amino acids long. The DNA for the CDR3 is TGCAGTGCTGCAGGGGGCGGATCCGACTATGGCTACACCTTC. Protein: CSAAGGGSDYGYTF.

This clonotype was picked up a small number of times. The chain links TRBV7-8 to TRBJ2-1, with D possibly called TRBD1 or TRBD2 (5 bases each). The V gene lost 7 bases and the J gene lost 9 bases, with 25 bases spanning the gap. Per germline, CDR1 SGHVS and CDR2 FQNEAQ. CDR3 length: 16 residues. The CDR3 DNA is TGTGCCAGCATCGCAGGGCGAGGGTTATGGGGTAGTGAGCAGTTCTTC. Its protein product is CASIAGRGLWGSEQFF.

This chain joins TRBV5-4 and TRBJ1-1; D might be TRBD1 (5 bases). The CDR3 extends over 16 amino acids. Trimming pared 0 bases from V and 7 bases from J, leaving 19 bases between. Per germline, CDR1 SGHNT and CDR2 YYREEE (reference sequence). The CDR3 is CASSLEGRRGRGEAFF. The CDR3 DNA reads TGTGCCAGCAGCTTGGAAGGGCGGCGGGGACGGGGTGAAGCTTTCTTT.

The rearrangement links TRBV12-3 or TRBV12-4 to TRBJ2-1; a weak D match, TRBD2 (5 bases). Trimming took 10 bases from V and 0 from J, leaving 19 bases between them. The CDR3 loop spans 16 amino acids. CDR3 loop: CATSRGPGSSYNEQFF. CDR3 in DNA: TGTGCCACCTCTCGGGGTCCGGGGAGCTCCTACAATGAGCAGTTCTTC.

The table lists this clonotype with a few counts. V and J are TRBV6-2 or TRBV6-3 and TRBJ1-4, with no clear D. Germline-derived CDR1 and CDR2 are MNHEY and SVGEGT. Trimming left V 5 bases short and J 8 bases short, with 12 bases between. The CDR3 contains 13 residues. CDR3 loop: CASSNNVEEKLFF. CDR3 bases: TGTGCCAGCAGTAACAACGTGGAGGAAAAACTGTTTTTT.

This clonotype was observed many times. The chain couples TRBV30 to TRBJ2-7; D is unresolved. V lost 0 bases and J 2 bases, leaving 11 bases between the germline ends. CDR1 is GTSNPN, CDR2 SVGIG, per germline (reference sequence). The CDR3 has 14 residues. Here the CDR3 reads CAWSVGRSTYEQYF. CDR3 DNA: TGTGCCTGGAGTGTGGGTCGGTCGACCTACGAGCAGTACTTC.

A few counts support this clonotype. The chain is built from TRBV4-3 and TRBJ2-3; a weak D match, TRBD1 (6 bases). Trimming took 1 base from V and 0 from J, leaving 8 bases between them. Germline values: CDR1 LGHNA, CDR2 YSLEER. The CDR3 totals 15 residues. The CDR3 bases are TGCGCCAGCAGCCAAGGGGGACATAGCACAGATACGCAGTATTTT. Translating gives CASSQGGHSTDTQYF.

This clonotype was observed at least ten times. The chain uses TRBV20-1 and TRBJ2-2; TRBD1 might be the D (5 bases). The CDR3 totals 16 residues. Trimming took 0 bases from V and 6 from J, leaving 17 bases between them. Germline V gives CDR1 DFQATT, CDR2 SNEGSKA (reference sequence). The CDR3 DNA reads as TGCAGTGCTAGAGAGGCTACCAAACAGGCGGCCGGGGAGCTGTTTTTT. Its protein is CSAREATKQAAGELFF.

This clonotype was recorded many times. The chain employs TRBV5-6 and TRBJ2-1; 10 bases align to TRBD2. Germline trimming cut 1 base from V and 1 base from J; bases unmatched to any gene: 2. The CDR3 spans 16 residues. Germline V gives CDR1 SGHDT, CDR2 YYEEEE. CDR3 sequence: CASSLSAGGSYNEQFF. The CDR3 coding sequence is TGTGCCAGCAGCTTGTCAGCGGGAGGGTCCTACAATGAGCAGTTCTTC.

The chain carries TRBV7-9 and TRBJ1-1, with 7 bases identical to TRBD1. This CDR3 is built from 12 residues. V trimming: 0 bases; J trimming: 11 bases; junction bases outside the gene matches: 3. Germline assignment: CDR1 SEHNR and CDR2 FQNEAQ (reference sequence). The CDR3 DNA reads TGTGCCAGCAGCTTAGCGGGACAGATGGCTTTCTTT. This gives the protein CASSLAGQMAFF.

This clonotype showed up many times. This chain links TRBV11-2 with TRBJ2-5; unclear D gene. V shed 4 bases and J shed 5 bases, with 17 bases lying between them. Germline assignment: CDR1 SGHAT and CDR2 FQNNGV. This CDR3 is 15 amino acids long. CDR3 sequence reads: CASSSPEGAGETQYF. Written as DNA, the CDR3 is TGTGCCAGCAGCTCACCGGAAGGAGCTGGGGAGACCCAGTACTTC.

At least ten counts were recorded for this clonotype. This chain links TRBV29-1 with TRBJ2-1, with a possible D match to TRBD2 (6 bases). CDR1 and CDR2 (germline): SQVTM, ANQGSEA. Trimming stripped 4 bases from V and 7 bases from J, with 14 bases between. The CDR3 runs to 13 residues. DNA of the CDR3: TGCAGCGTTGGGGTAGGAGGGGCGAATGAGCAGTTCTTC. It encodes CSVGVGGANEQFF.